These T cell receptor beta chains were read from a single sample in a study of shared clonotypes between healthy human individuals. TCRdb's copy holds only in-frame clones and misses some; the assay was immunoSEQ multiplex PCR. The profile shows 980,000 or so clones, about 80% of them singletons. The source material was memory CD4+ T cells sorted from blood. These receptors originate from a man in his late teens or twenties in good health. Each CDR3 is given with its conserved first and last residue. Each record gives: D gene, J gene, V gene, clone size, CDR3 protein, CDR3 DNA. A D gene is named only where the DNA matches it firmly. Only part of the rows carry a size: once, few, many, or a class if the clone is expanded.

d_gene: -
j_gene: TRBJ2-7
v_gene: TRBV20-1
abundance: -
CDR3aa: CSAGRDEQYF
CDR3nt: TGCAGTGCAGGAAGGGACGAGCAGTACTTC

d_gene: -
j_gene: TRBJ2-7
v_gene: TRBV6-1
abundance: -
CDR3aa: CASTRTAVHEQYF
CDR3nt: TGTGCCAGCACCAGGACTGCCGTCCACGAGCAGTACTTC

d_gene: -
j_gene: TRBJ2-5
v_gene: TRBV9
abundance: -
CDR3aa: CASSSSRVAETQYF
CDR3nt: TGTGCCAGCAGCTCCTCCCGAGTAGCCGAGACCCAGTACTTC

d_gene: TRBD1
j_gene: TRBJ2-7
v_gene: TRBV7-2
abundance: -
CDR3aa: CASSLFTGGNEQYF
CDR3nt: TGTGCCAGCAGCTTATTTACAGGGGGGAACGAGCAGTACTTC

d_gene: TRBD2
j_gene: TRBJ2-1
v_gene: TRBV19
abundance: -
CDR3aa: CASSPRSTSGGYNEQFF
CDR3nt: TGTGCCAGTAGTCCCCGTTCAACTAGCGGGGGTTACAATGAGCAGTTCTTC

d_gene: TRBD2
j_gene: TRBJ2-7
v_gene: TRBV30
abundance: -
CDR3aa: CAWSRGGRDEQYF
CDR3nt: TGTGCCTGGAGTAGGGGCGGGAGAGATGAGCAGTACTTC

d_gene: TRBD2
j_gene: TRBJ2-3
v_gene: TRBV5-1
abundance: once
CDR3aa: CASSQLTSGSVDTQYF
CDR3nt: TGCGCCAGCAGCCAACTGACTAGCGGGAGTGTGGATACGCAGTATTTT

d_gene: -
j_gene: TRBJ2-3
v_gene: TRBV9
abundance: -
CDR3aa: CASSVRAQPTDTQYF
CDR3nt: TGTGCCAGCAGCGTACGGGCTCAACCCACAGATACGCAGTATTTT

d_gene: -
j_gene: TRBJ1-3
v_gene: TRBV5-1
abundance: few
CDR3aa: CASSIKGDSGNTIYF
CDR3nt: TGCGCCAGCAGCATAAAGGGGGACTCTGGAAACACCATATATTTT

d_gene: -
j_gene: TRBJ1-6
v_gene: TRBV2
abundance: -
CDR3aa: CASRREASYNSPLHF
CDR3nt: TGTGCCAGCAGGAGGGAGGCGTCCTATAATTCACCCCTCCACTTT

d_gene: TRBD1
j_gene: TRBJ1-2
v_gene: TRBV6-1
abundance: -
CDR3aa: CASEDRGIGGYTF
CDR3nt: TGTGCCAGCGAGGACAGGGGAATTGGAGGCTACACCTTC

d_gene: -
j_gene: TRBJ1-6
v_gene: TRBV5-4
abundance: -
CDR3aa: CASSLPASYSPLHF
CDR3nt: TGTGCCAGCAGCTTGCCGGCAAGTTATTCACCCCTCCACTTT

d_gene: TRBD1
j_gene: TRBJ2-7
v_gene: TRBV10-3
abundance: -
CDR3aa: CAISELGQGINYEQYF
CDR3nt: TGTGCCATCAGTGAGCTGGGACAGGGGATTAACTACGAGCAGTACTTC

d_gene: TRBD1
j_gene: TRBJ2-5
v_gene: TRBV5-1
abundance: -
CDR3aa: CASSKRQGMGETQYF
CDR3nt: TGCGCCAGCAGCAAACGACAGGGGATGGGGGAGACCCAGTACTTC

d_gene: -
j_gene: TRBJ2-2
v_gene: TRBV6-6
abundance: -
CDR3aa: CASSGSRGDTGELFF
CDR3nt: TGTGCCAGCTCAGGCAGCAGAGGCGACACCGGGGAGCTGTTTTTT

d_gene: -
j_gene: TRBJ1-1
v_gene: TRBV29-1
abundance: -
CDR3aa: CSVGAEGTEAFF
CDR3nt: TGCAGCGTGGGGGCTGAGGGGACTGAAGCTTTCTTT

d_gene: -
j_gene: TRBJ2-5
v_gene: TRBV5-1
abundance: -
CDR3aa: CASSLEIETQYF
CDR3nt: TGCGCCAGCAGCTTGGAAATCGAGACCCAGTACTTC

d_gene: TRBD2
j_gene: TRBJ2-1
v_gene: TRBV11-2
abundance: few
CDR3aa: CASSLYGLAGVQSQQFF
CDR3nt: TGTGCCAGCAGCTTATATGGACTAGCGGGAGTTCAATCCCAGCAGTTCTTC

d_gene: -
j_gene: TRBJ1-6
v_gene: TRBV10-2
abundance: -
CDR3aa: CASRNIGLGGSPLHF
CDR3nt: TGCGCCAGCCGAAATATCGGGCTCGGGGGTTCACCCCTCCACTTT

d_gene: -
j_gene: TRBJ2-6
v_gene: TRBV4-1
abundance: -
CDR3aa: CASSQGMGSGANVLTF
CDR3nt: TGCGCCAGCAGCCAGGGGATGGGCTCTGGGGCCAACGTCCTGACTTTC

d_gene: -
j_gene: TRBJ2-6
v_gene: TRBV7-1
abundance: -
CDR3aa: CASSHTGRGQSRANVLTF
CDR3nt: TGTGCCAGCAGCCATACCGGTCGAGGACAAAGTCGGGCCAACGTCCTGACTTTC

d_gene: TRBD2
j_gene: TRBJ2-1
v_gene: TRBV5-1
abundance: -
CDR3aa: CASSRVAGTYSNEQFF
CDR3nt: TGCGCCAGCAGCCGAGTAGCGGGAACGTATTCAAATGAGCAGTTCTTC

d_gene: -
j_gene: TRBJ2-2
v_gene: TRBV7-9
abundance: -
CDR3aa: CASSLTRGTPANTGELFF
CDR3nt: TGTGCCAGCAGCTTAACTCGGGGAACCCCCGCGAACACCGGGGAGCTGTTTTTT

d_gene: TRBD2
j_gene: TRBJ2-7
v_gene: TRBV30
abundance: -
CDR3aa: CAYHGGWAYEQYF
CDR3nt: TGTGCCTACCACGGGGGGTGGGCCTACGAGCAGTACTTC

d_gene: -
j_gene: TRBJ1-1
v_gene: TRBV30
abundance: few
CDR3aa: CAWSTDRGTEAFF
CDR3nt: TGTGCCTGGAGTACCGATCGAGGCACTGAAGCTTTCTTT

d_gene: -
j_gene: TRBJ2-7
v_gene: TRBV29-1
abundance: once
CDR3aa: CSVEAGAAEQYF
CDR3nt: TGCAGCGTTGAGGCAGGGGCGGCCGAGCAGTACTTC

d_gene: -
j_gene: TRBJ2-2
v_gene: TRBV10-3
abundance: -
CDR3aa: CAISDVRGTGELFF
CDR3nt: TGTGCCATCAGTGATGTGAGGGGCACCGGGGAGCTGTTTTTT

d_gene: -
j_gene: TRBJ1-6
v_gene: TRBV10-1
abundance: few
CDR3aa: CASSEGLSSPLHF
CDR3nt: TGCGCCAGCAGTGAGGGACTGTCTTCACCCCTCCACTTT

d_gene: -
j_gene: TRBJ1-5
v_gene: TRBV2
abundance: -
CDR3aa: CASRQQVENQPQHF
CDR3nt: TGTGCCAGCAGGCAACAGGTAGAAAATCAGCCCCAGCATTTT

d_gene: -
j_gene: TRBJ2-3
v_gene: TRBV4-3
abundance: -
CDR3aa: CASSQSATGQTDTQYF
CDR3nt: TGCGCCAGCAGCCAGTCGGCGACAGGACAGACTGATACGCAGTATTTT

d_gene: -
j_gene: TRBJ2-7
v_gene: TRBV11-3
abundance: -
CDR3aa: CASSRDSTREQYF
CDR3nt: TGTGCCAGCAGCCGGGACTCCACGCGCGAGCAGTACTTC

d_gene: -
j_gene: TRBJ2-7
v_gene: TRBV5-1
abundance: once
CDR3aa: CASSGSLNYEQYF
CDR3nt: TGCGCCAGCAGCGGTAGTCTTAACTACGAGCAGTACTTC

d_gene: TRBD1
j_gene: TRBJ1-3
v_gene: TRBV5-3
abundance: many
CDR3aa: CARSAGTGSYPYSGNTIYF
CDR3nt: TGTGCCAGAAGCGCCGGGACAGGTTCATATCCTTACTCTGGAAACACCATATATTTT

d_gene: -
j_gene: TRBJ1-2
v_gene: TRBV27
abundance: once
CDR3aa: CASSFVGSNYGYTF
CDR3nt: TGTGCCAGCAGTTTTGTCGGATCTAACTATGGCTACACCTTC

d_gene: TRBD1
j_gene: TRBJ1-5
v_gene: TRBV5-5
abundance: few
CDR3aa: CASSFEGARGNQPQHF
CDR3nt: TGTGCCAGCAGCTTTGAGGGGGCACGGGGCAATCAGCCCCAGCATTTT